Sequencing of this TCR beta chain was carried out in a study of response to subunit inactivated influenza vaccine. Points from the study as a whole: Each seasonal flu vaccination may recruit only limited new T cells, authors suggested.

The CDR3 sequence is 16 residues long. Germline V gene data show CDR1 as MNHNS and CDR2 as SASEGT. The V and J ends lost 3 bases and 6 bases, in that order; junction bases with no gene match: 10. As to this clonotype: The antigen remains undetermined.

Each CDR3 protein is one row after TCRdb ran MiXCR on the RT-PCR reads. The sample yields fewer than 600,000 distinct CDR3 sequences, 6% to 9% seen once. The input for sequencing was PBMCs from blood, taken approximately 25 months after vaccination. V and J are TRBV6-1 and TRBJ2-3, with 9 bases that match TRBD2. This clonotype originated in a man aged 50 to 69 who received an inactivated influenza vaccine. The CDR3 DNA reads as TGTGCCAGCAGTGACTTTCAGCGGGAGGTAATGGATACGCAGTATTTT. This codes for CASSDFQREVMDTQYF.